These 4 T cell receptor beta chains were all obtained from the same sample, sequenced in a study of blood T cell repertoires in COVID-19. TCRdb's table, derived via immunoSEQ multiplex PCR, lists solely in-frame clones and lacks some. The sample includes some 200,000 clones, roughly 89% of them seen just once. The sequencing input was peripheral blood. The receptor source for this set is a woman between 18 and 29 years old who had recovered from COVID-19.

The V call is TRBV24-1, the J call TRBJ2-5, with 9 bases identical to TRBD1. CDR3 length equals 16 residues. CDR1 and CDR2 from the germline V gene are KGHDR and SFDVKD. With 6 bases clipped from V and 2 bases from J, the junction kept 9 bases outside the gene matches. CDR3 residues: CATSSTGQGRQETQYF. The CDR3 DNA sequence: TGTGCCACCAGTTCGACGGGACAGGGTAGACAAGAGACCCAGTACTTC.

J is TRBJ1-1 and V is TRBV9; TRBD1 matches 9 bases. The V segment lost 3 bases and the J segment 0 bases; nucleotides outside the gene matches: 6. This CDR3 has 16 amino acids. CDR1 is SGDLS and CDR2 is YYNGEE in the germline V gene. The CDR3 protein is CASSAGTGMMNTEAFF. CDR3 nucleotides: TGTGCCAGCAGCGCCGGGACAGGGATGATGAACACTGAAGCTTTCTTT.

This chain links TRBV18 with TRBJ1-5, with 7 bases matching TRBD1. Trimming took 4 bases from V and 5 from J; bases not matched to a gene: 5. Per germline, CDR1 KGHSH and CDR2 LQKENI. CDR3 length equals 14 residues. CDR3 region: CASSHTGDDQPQHF. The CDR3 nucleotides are TGTGCCAGCTCACATACAGGGGACGATCAGCCCCAGCATTTT.

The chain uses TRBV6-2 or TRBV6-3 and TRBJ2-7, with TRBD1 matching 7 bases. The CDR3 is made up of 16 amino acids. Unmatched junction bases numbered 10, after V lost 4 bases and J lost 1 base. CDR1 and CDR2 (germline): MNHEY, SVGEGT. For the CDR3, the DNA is TGTGCCAGCAGTTCCAGGCGGACAGGACCTTCCTACGAGCAGTACGTC. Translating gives CASSSRRTGPSYEQYV.